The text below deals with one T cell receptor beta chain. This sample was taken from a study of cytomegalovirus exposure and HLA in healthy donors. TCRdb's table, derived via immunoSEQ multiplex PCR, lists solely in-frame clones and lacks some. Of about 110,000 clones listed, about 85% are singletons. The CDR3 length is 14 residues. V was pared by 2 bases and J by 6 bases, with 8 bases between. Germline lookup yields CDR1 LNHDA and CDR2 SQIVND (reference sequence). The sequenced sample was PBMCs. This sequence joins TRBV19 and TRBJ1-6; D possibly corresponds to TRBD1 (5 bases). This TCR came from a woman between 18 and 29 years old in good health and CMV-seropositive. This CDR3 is CASSISQGNSPLHF. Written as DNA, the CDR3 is TGTGCCAGTAGTATAAGCCAGGGTAATTCACCCCTCCACTTT.